This T cell receptor (beta chain) was identified in a study of regulatory T cells in long-lasting Graves disease. Study results and limitations: A reduction in accuracy may have resulted from the small sample size.

As for time point: newly diagnosed GD, antithyroid drugs for less than 3 months. Preparation of the TCR library used RNA extracted from PBMCs. Details on this clonotype: The target antigen is unknown. This may be a read error, as it is one base from a much larger clone.

Arm-PCR of CDR3 regions and iRepertoire HTBI primers were the basis on which TCR beta libraries were built. TCRdb ran MiXCR on the multiplex PCR reads and lists one entry per CDR3 protein. The sample lists just over 600,000 distinct CDR3 sequences; about 15% were seen once. The CDR3 sequence is 14 residues long. V was trimmed by 0 bases and J by 7 bases, leaving 10 bases between them. The germline CDR1 and CDR2 sequences are MNHNY and SVGAGI (reference sequence). The same sample was also used in a study of T cells in Graves' hyperthyroidism and ophthalmopathy. That source reports: Patients aged 18 to 65 had newly diagnosed hyperthyroidism of under 2 months' duration. Initially, a first-round RT-PCR of the TCR CDR3 employed the HTBI primer set.

The sequenced sample was peripheral blood mononuclear cells (PBMCs), obtained at new diagnosis, from a patient treated with antithyroid drugs. This rearrangement joins TRBV6-6 to TRBJ1-5; the D is unclear. The receptor comes from a woman aged 25 to 39 with Graves disease. CDR3 protein: CASSYSLTKQPQHF. The CDR3, as DNA: TGTGCCAGCAGTTACTCGCTCACGAAACAGCCCCAGCATTTT.